This T cell receptor (beta chain) was profiled in a study of cytomegalovirus exposure and HLA in healthy donors. Primers: 60 Vbeta forward and 13 Jbeta reverse. Libraries were prepared by immunoSEQ multiplex PCR; TCRdb keeps only in-frame clonotypes and omits some of them. The repertoire includes some 250,000 clones, around 80% of them detected once, and around 5% sits in the top ten. Trimming removed 6 bases from V and 8 bases from J; junction bases left unmatched: 12. CDR1 and CDR2 from the germline V gene are MGHDK and SYGVNS. The CDR3 is made up of 15 amino acids. The sequencing sample was made of PBMCs. This TCR derives from a woman in her forties in good health and CMV-seropositive. The chain joins TRBV25-1 to TRBJ2-1; TRBD2 agrees at 8 bases. CDR3 bases: TGTGCCAGCAGGGGGAGATCGGGACTAGAATATGAGCAGTTCTTC. It specifies CASRGRSGLEYEQFF.